A selection of T cell receptor beta chains follows, all from one sample in a study of shared clonotypes between healthy human individuals. Repertoires were generated with immunoSEQ multiplex PCR, while TCRdb's copy carries only in-frame clones and drops some. The sample includes roughly 660,000 clones, 80% to 95% of them seen just once. The sequenced sample consisted of memory CD8+ T cells from PBMCs. The receptors shown here come from a young man in good health. Some clones in this sample may be carry-over from other donors' samples. The CDR3 runs from the conserved cysteine through the conserved F or W. D genes are given only for firm matches. Clone sizes are given selectively: once, few, many, or a class where the clone is expanded.

abundance: .; len: 13; j_gene: TRBJ2-7; v_gene: TRBV18; d_gene: .; CDR3aa: CASSRGNGHEQYF; CDR3nt: TGTGCCAGCTCACGAGGTAATGGTCACGAGCAGTACTTC
abundance: .; len: 16; j_gene: TRBJ2-6; v_gene: TRBV7-5; d_gene: .; CDR3aa: CVRPQREGAGANVLTF; CDR3nt: TGTGTCCGCCCCCAGCGGGAGGGTGCTGGGGCCAACGTCCTGACTTTC
abundance: .; len: 14; j_gene: TRBJ1-2; v_gene: TRBV9; d_gene: .; CDR3aa: CASGGTGIHYGYTF; CDR3nt: TGTGCCAGCGGGGGAACAGGGATTCACTATGGCTACACCTTC
abundance: .; len: 15; j_gene: TRBJ2-7; v_gene: TRBV7-8; d_gene: TRBD2; CDR3aa: CASSYGLATHYEQYF; CDR3nt: TGTGCCAGCAGCTACGGACTAGCCACCCACTACGAGCAGTACTTC
abundance: .; len: 15; j_gene: TRBJ2-5; v_gene: TRBV9; d_gene: TRBD1; CDR3aa: CASTPGQATQETQYF; CDR3nt: TGTGCCAGCACCCCCGGACAGGCGACCCAAGAGACCCAGTACTTC
abundance: .; len: 13; j_gene: TRBJ1-3; v_gene: TRBV10-3; d_gene: .; CDR3aa: CAISAESGNTIYF; CDR3nt: TGTGCCATCAGCGCTGAGTCTGGAAACACCATATATTTT
abundance: .; len: 15; j_gene: TRBJ1-2; v_gene: TRBV7-9; d_gene: TRBD1; CDR3aa: CASSHRTGENYGYTF; CDR3nt: TGTGCCAGCAGCCACAGGACAGGGGAGAACTATGGCTACACCTTC
abundance: .; len: 15; j_gene: TRBJ1-1; v_gene: TRBV7-9; d_gene: .; CDR3aa: CASSLELFMNTEAFF; CDR3nt: TGTGCCAGCAGCTTGGAACTGTTCATGAACACTGAAGCTTTCTTT
abundance: .; len: 15; j_gene: TRBJ2-5; v_gene: TRBV25-1; d_gene: .; CDR3aa: CASSVRQGGRETQYF; CDR3nt: TGTGCCAGCAGTGTCCGACAGGGAGGAAGGGAGACCCAGTACTTC
abundance: .; len: 16; j_gene: TRBJ2-1; v_gene: TRBV10-3; d_gene: TRBD2; CDR3aa: CAISDPSGRAGYEQFF; CDR3nt: TGTGCCATCAGTGATCCCAGCGGGAGGGCCGGGTATGAGCAGTTCTTC
abundance: .; len: 15; j_gene: TRBJ2-1; v_gene: TRBV10-2; d_gene: TRBD2; CDR3aa: CASRLTSGFYNEQFF; CDR3nt: TGCGCCAGCAGGCTCACTAGCGGATTCTACAATGAGCAGTTCTTC
abundance: .; len: 17; j_gene: TRBJ1-5; v_gene: TRBV28; d_gene: TRBD1; CDR3aa: CASSSYHRGGSNQPQHF; CDR3nt: TGTGCCAGCAGTTCGTACCACAGGGGGGGAAGCAATCAGCCCCAGCATTTT
abundance: .; len: 16; j_gene: TRBJ2-7; v_gene: TRBV9; d_gene: TRBD2; CDR3aa: CASSVEGGSFTYEQYF; CDR3nt: TGTGCCAGCAGCGTAGAGGGCGGGAGTTTCACCTACGAGCAGTACTTC
abundance: .; len: 11; j_gene: TRBJ2-7; v_gene: TRBV20-1; d_gene: .; CDR3aa: CSARAGPEQYF; CDR3nt: TGCAGTGCTAGGGCAGGACCCGAGCAGTACTTC
abundance: once; len: 17; j_gene: TRBJ2-3; v_gene: TRBV15; d_gene: .; CDR3aa: CATSRVFAWTSTDTQYF; CDR3nt: TGTGCCACCAGCAGAGTGTTTGCCTGGACTAGCACAGATACGCAGTATTTT
abundance: .; len: 11; j_gene: TRBJ1-1; v_gene: TRBV7-4; d_gene: .; CDR3aa: CASSRRGRAFF; CDR3nt: TGTGCCAGCAGCCGCAGGGGACGTGCTTTCTTT
abundance: .; len: 14; j_gene: TRBJ2-5; v_gene: TRBV10-3; d_gene: TRBD2; CDR3aa: CAIRAGEFQETQYF; CDR3nt: TGTGCCATCAGAGCGGGGGAATTTCAAGAGACCCAGTACTTC
abundance: once; len: 16; j_gene: TRBJ1-2; v_gene: TRBV27; d_gene: .; CDR3aa: CASSPNSRVGDYGYTF; CDR3nt: TGTGCCAGCAGTCCTAACTCAAGGGTAGGGGACTATGGCTACACCTTC
abundance: .; len: 19; j_gene: TRBJ2-6; v_gene: TRBV4-3; d_gene: .; CDR3aa: CASSQDMRTGPSGANVLTF; CDR3nt: TGCGCCAGCAGCCAAGATATGAGAACAGGTCCTTCTGGGGCCAACGTCCTGACTTTC
abundance: .; len: 12; j_gene: TRBJ2-1; v_gene: TRBV27; d_gene: .; CDR3aa: CASSLRGNEQFF; CDR3nt: TGTGCCAGCAGTTTGAGGGGAAATGAGCAGTTCTTC
abundance: .; len: 16; j_gene: TRBJ1-2; v_gene: TRBV18; d_gene: TRBD1; CDR3aa: CASQDRTKNHPYGYTF; CDR3nt: TGTGCCAGCCAGGACAGGACCAAGAATCATCCCTATGGCTACACCTTC
abundance: few; len: 16; j_gene: TRBJ1-1; v_gene: TRBV9; d_gene: .; CDR3aa: CASSGGEGIMNTEAFF; CDR3nt: TGTGCCAGCAGCGGAGGGGAAGGTATTATGAACACTGAAGCTTTCTTT
abundance: .; len: 14; j_gene: TRBJ2-7; v_gene: TRBV28; d_gene: TRBD1; CDR3aa: CASSSQGWNYEQYF; CDR3nt: TGTGCCAGCAGTTCACAGGGGTGGAACTACGAGCAGTACTTC
abundance: .; len: 15; j_gene: TRBJ2-3; v_gene: TRBV27; d_gene: .; CDR3aa: CASSLYNRAGDTQYF; CDR3nt: TGTGCCAGCAGTTTGTATAACAGGGCGGGAGATACGCAGTATTTT
abundance: .; len: 15; j_gene: TRBJ1-2; v_gene: TRBV25-1; d_gene: .; CDR3aa: CASSGGHGRGYGYTF; CDR3nt: TGTGCCAGCAGTGGAGGACACGGGAGAGGCTATGGCTACACCTTC
abundance: .; len: 13; j_gene: TRBJ2-7; v_gene: TRBV6-1; d_gene: .; CDR3aa: CASGSAPSYEQYF; CDR3nt: TGTGCCAGCGGAAGTGCACCCTCCTACGAGCAGTACTTC
abundance: .; len: 16; j_gene: TRBJ1-5; v_gene: TRBV2; d_gene: .; CDR3aa: CASSGVGGLGDQPQHF; CDR3nt: TGTGCCAGCAGTGGCGTAGGGGGACTGGGTGATCAGCCCCAGCATTTT
abundance: .; len: 16; j_gene: TRBJ1-1; v_gene: TRBV29-1; d_gene: TRBD1; CDR3aa: CSVVRGQGLTDTEAFF; CDR3nt: TGCAGCGTTGTCAGGGGGCAGGGGTTAACGGACACTGAAGCTTTCTTT
abundance: once; len: 15; j_gene: TRBJ2-6; v_gene: TRBV11-1; d_gene: .; CDR3aa: CASSYDYSGANVLTF; CDR3nt: TGTGCCAGCAGCTACGATTACTCTGGGGCCAACGTCCTGACTTTC
abundance: .; len: 16; j_gene: TRBJ1-3; v_gene: TRBV7-9; d_gene: .; CDR3aa: CASSLGSEGTGNTIYF; CDR3nt: TGTGCCAGCAGCTTAGGAAGTGAGGGGACTGGAAACACCATATATTTT
abundance: .; len: 16; j_gene: TRBJ2-1; v_gene: TRBV27; d_gene: TRBD2; CDR3aa: CASSLSASGSLGEQFF; CDR3nt: TGTGCCAGCAGTTTATCAGCTAGCGGGAGCCTGGGCGAGCAGTTCTTC
abundance: .; len: 14; j_gene: TRBJ2-1; v_gene: TRBV15; d_gene: .; CDR3aa: CATSRMSGAQEQFF; CDR3nt: TGTGCCACCAGCAGGATGTCTGGGGCCCAGGAGCAGTTCTTC
abundance: .; len: 14; j_gene: TRBJ1-2; v_gene: TRBV6-6; d_gene: .; CDR3aa: CASSYSPRYYGYTF; CDR3nt: TGTGCCAGCAGTTACTCGCCCAGATACTATGGCTACACCTTC
abundance: .; len: 13; j_gene: TRBJ2-1; v_gene: TRBV28; d_gene: TRBD2; CDR3aa: CASRGGRTFEQFF; CDR3nt: TGTGCCAGCAGGGGCGGGAGGACATTTGAGCAGTTCTTC
abundance: once; len: 14; j_gene: TRBJ1-1; v_gene: TRBV5-1; d_gene: .; CDR3aa: CASSGTGLNTEAFF; CDR3nt: TGCGCCAGCAGCGGCACGGGGCTGAACACTGAAGCTTTCTTT
abundance: .; len: 14; j_gene: TRBJ2-2; v_gene: TRBV30; d_gene: .; CDR3aa: CAWSQGSGTGELFF; CDR3nt: TGTGCCTGGAGTCAAGGGAGTGGCACCGGGGAGCTGTTTTTT
abundance: .; len: 13; j_gene: TRBJ2-7; v_gene: TRBV10-3; d_gene: .; CDR3aa: CATLGGMAYEQYF; CDR3nt: TGTGCCACCCTAGGGGGTATGGCCTACGAGCAGTACTTC
abundance: .; len: 14; j_gene: TRBJ2-7; v_gene: TRBV21-1; d_gene: .; CDR3aa: CASSPRVLLYEQYF; CDR3nt: TGTGCCAGCAGCCCCAGGGTTCTCCTCTACGAGCAGTACTTC
abundance: .; len: 14; j_gene: TRBJ2-1; v_gene: TRBV7-2; d_gene: TRBD2; CDR3aa: CASSLAGAYNEQFF; CDR3nt: TGTGCCAGCAGTCTAGCGGGAGCTTACAATGAGCAGTTCTTC
abundance: .; len: 13; j_gene: TRBJ2-7; v_gene: TRBV5-1; d_gene: .; CDR3aa: CASSLVPGYEQYF; CDR3nt: TGCGCCAGCAGCTTGGTGCCGGGATACGAGCAGTACTTC